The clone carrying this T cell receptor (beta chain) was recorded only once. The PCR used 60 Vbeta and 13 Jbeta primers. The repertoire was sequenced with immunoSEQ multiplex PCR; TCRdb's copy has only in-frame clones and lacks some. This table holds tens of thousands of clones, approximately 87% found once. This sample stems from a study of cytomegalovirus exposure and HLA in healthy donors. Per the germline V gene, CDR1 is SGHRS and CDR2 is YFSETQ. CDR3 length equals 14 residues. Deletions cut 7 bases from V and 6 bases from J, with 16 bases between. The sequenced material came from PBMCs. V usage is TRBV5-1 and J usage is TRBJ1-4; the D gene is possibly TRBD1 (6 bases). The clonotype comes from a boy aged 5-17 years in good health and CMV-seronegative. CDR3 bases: TGCGCCAGCTCACAGGGTGATCTCGATGAAAAACTGTTTTTT. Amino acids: CASSQGDLDEKLFF.